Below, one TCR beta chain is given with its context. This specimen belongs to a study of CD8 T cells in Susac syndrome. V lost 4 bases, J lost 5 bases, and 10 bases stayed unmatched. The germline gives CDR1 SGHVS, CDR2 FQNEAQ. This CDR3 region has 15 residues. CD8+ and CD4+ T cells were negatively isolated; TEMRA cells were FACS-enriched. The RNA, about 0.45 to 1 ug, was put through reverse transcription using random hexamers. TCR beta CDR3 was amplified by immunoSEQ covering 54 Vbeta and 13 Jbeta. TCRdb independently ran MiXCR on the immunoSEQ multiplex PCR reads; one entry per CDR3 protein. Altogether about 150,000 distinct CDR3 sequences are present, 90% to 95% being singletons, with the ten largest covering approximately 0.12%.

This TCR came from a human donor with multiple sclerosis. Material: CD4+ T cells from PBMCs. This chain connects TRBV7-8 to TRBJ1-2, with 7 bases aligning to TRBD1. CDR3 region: CASSSGSGGWYGYTF. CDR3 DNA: TGTGCCAGCAGCTCCGGGTCAGGGGGTTGGTATGGCTACACCTTC.